These 9 T cell receptor beta chains originate from one sample sequenced in a study of early T cells in non-severe SARS-CoV-2 infection. TCRdb itself ran the 5' RACE reads through MiXCR, one entry per CDR3 protein. The table has 85,000 to 100,000 distinct CDR3 sequences, roughly 9.6% seen once. The specimen sequenced was whole blood. These receptors all stem from an adult who was a healthcare worker with PCR-confirmed SARS-CoV-2 infection or an uninfected control (not recorded which).

This clonotype has more than one count but fewer than ten. The chain links TRBV20-1 to TRBJ2-5, with 8 bases matching TRBD2. Per germline, CDR1 DFQATT and CDR2 SNEGSKA (reference sequence). With V trimmed by 3 bases and J by 6 bases, 3 bases remained unmatched. This CDR3 spans 12 amino acids. CDR3 in amino acids: CSASGGAQTQYF. In DNA, the CDR3 is TGCAGTGCTAGCGGGGGGGCCCAGACCCAGTACTTC.

The gene calls are TRBV28 and TRBJ2-7; D gene unclear. V was cut by 6 bases and J by 0 bases, with 12 bases left in between. Germline CDR1 reads MDHEN; CDR2 reads SYDVKM. This CDR3 contains 14 residues. The CDR3 is CASRPLLSSYEQYF. CDR3 nucleotide sequence: TGTGCCAGCAGACCCCTCCTATCCTCCTACGAGCAGTACTTC.

V is TRBV10-3 and J is TRBJ2-1; D is undetermined. Germline CDR1 ENHRY, CDR2 SYGVKD. The CDR3 spans 11 residues. V lost 3 bases and J lost 4, with 1 base in between. The CDR3 sequence: CAISDYNEQFF. The DNA of the CDR3 is TGTGCCATCAGTGATTACAATGAGCAGTTCTTC.

This sequence joins TRBV28 and TRBJ1-2; no firm D call. This CDR3 is built from 10 residues. Trimming cost V 10 bases and J 4 bases, with 7 bases left between them. Germline loops: CDR1 MDHEN, CDR2 SYDVKM. The CDR3 here is CATGAYGYTF. The CDR3 nucleotides read TGTGCCACCGGAGCCTATGGCTACACCTTC.

This clonotype has a handful of counts. The chain combines TRBV7-8 with TRBJ2-3, with TRBD1 matching 11 bases. Germline CDR1 reads SGHVS; CDR2 reads FQNEAQ. This CDR3 spans 15 amino acids. V trimming: 4 bases; J trimming: 3 bases; junction bases outside the gene matches: 3. This CDR3 is CASSSRDRGTDTQYF. CDR3 nucleotide sequence: TGTGCCAGCAGCTCGCGGGACAGGGGGACAGATACGCAGTATTTT.

The J gene is TRBJ2-4, the V gene TRBV28, with D tentatively TRBD1 or TRBD2 (6 bases each). V was trimmed by 4 bases and J by 5 bases, leaving 15 bases between them. The germline V gene has CDR1 MDHEN and CDR2 SYDVKM. There are 15 residues in the CDR3. Here the CDR3 reads CASSSRGEGENIQYF. CDR3 bases: TGTGCCAGCAGTTCAAGGGGGGAAGGGGAAAACATTCAGTACTTC.

This clonotype was seen more than once but under ten times. This chain joins TRBV5-1 and TRBJ2-3; D not certain. The CDR3 is made up of 11 amino acids. Deletions cut 4 bases from V and 8 bases from J, with 8 bases between. The germline gives CDR1 SGHRS, CDR2 YFSETQ. CDR3 protein: CASSRTGTQYF. CDR3 coding DNA: TGCGCCAGCAGCAGGACGGGTACGCAGTATTTT.

This clonotype came up many times. V and J are TRBV7-2 and TRBJ1-3; TRBD1 might be the D (5 bases). Germline loops: CDR1 SGHTA, CDR2 FQGNSA. Trimming took 1 base from V and 4 from J, leaving 11 bases between them. This CDR3 comprises 15 residues. CDR3 region: CASSLETGGGNTIYF. The CDR3 nucleotides are TGTGCCAGCAGCTTAGAAACCGGGGGAGGAAACACCATATATTTT. Looking up the rest from reference TRBV7-2 and TRBJ1-3 gives the full variable domain: GAGVSQSPSNKVTEKGKDVELRCDPISGHTALYWYRQSLGQGLEFLIYFQGNSAPDKSGLPSDRFSAERTGGSVSTLTIQRTQQEDSAVYLCASSLETGGGNTIYFGEGSWLTVV.

V is TRBV5-5 and J is TRBJ2-1; D call uncertain. The length of the CDR3 is 16 residues. Germline assignment: CDR1 SGHKS and CDR2 YYEKEE (reference sequence). V shed 0 bases and J shed 0 bases, with 10 bases lying between them. CDR3 sequence: CASSLVESRSYNEQFF. The DNA of the CDR3 is TGTGCCAGCAGCTTGGTAGAGTCCCGCTCCTACAATGAGCAGTTCTTC.